This TCR beta chain is from a study of metastatic and nonmetastatic thyroid tumors. As for the study in general: Thyroid patients, malignant and benign, had repertoires compared across blood and tumor or nodule tissue.

TCRdb re-called the PCR reads with MiXCR. The table lists over 8,500 clones, roughly 31% of them singletons. This clone was seen a few times. Its specificity is unknown. Thyroid surgery had not been preceded by any treatment in any patient. CDR3 length equals 18 residues. The J segment lost 0 bases and the V segment lost 6 bases, leaving 14 bases of the junction unmatched. Looked up from germline, CDR1 is MNHEY and CDR2 is SVGAGI. Study-level results: When malignant thyroid tumors were compared with benign nodules, TCR beta diversity was reportedly significantly higher in the malignant tumors. This held in both blood and tumor samples.

The clonotype originates from a female donor with papillary thyroid cancer or a benign thyroid nodule (not recorded which). Some clones in this sample may be carry-over from other donors' samples. V usage is TRBV6-5 and J usage is TRBJ1-5, with 7 bases aligning to TRBD1. Sequencing was done on a sample of adjacent normal tissue. The CDR3, as DNA: TGTGCCAGCAGCCCCACCCGGGACAGAAAATATAGCAATCAGCCCCAGCATTTT. It encodes CASSPTRDRKYSNQPQHF.